A selection of T cell receptor beta chains follows, all from one sample in a study of control samples from healthy donors and cancer patients. The assay was immunoSEQ multiplex PCR, and TCRdb's table has in-frame clones only and misses some. The sample comprises around 110,000 clones, more than 70% of which are singletons, and about 2.5% rests with the top ten. The specimen sequenced was blood. The origin of the receptors is a woman in her 70s in good health. Each CDR3 is given with its conserved first and last residue. D genes are given only for firm matches. Clone size is shown for a subset of rows, as once, few, many or a class of expanded clone.

D gene	V gene	clone size	J gene	CDR3 DNA	CDR3 protein
.	TRBV10-3	.	TRBJ2-7	TGTGCCATCAGTGTCGACACCACCTACGAGCAGTACTTC	CAISVDTTYEQYF
.	TRBV14	once	TRBJ1-1	TGTGCCAGCGGTCGAGGAAACACTGAAGCTTTCTTT	CASGRGNTEAFF
TRBD1	TRBV3-1/TRBV3-2	.	TRBJ1-4	TGTGCCAGCAGCCGGGGACAGATTAATGAAAAACTGTTTTTT	CASSRGQINEKLFF
.	TRBV7-9	.	TRBJ1-1	TGTGCCAGCAGCTGGCCGGGGACACCGAAAGCTTTCTTT	CASSWPGTPKAFF
TRBD2	TRBV5-1	.	TRBJ2-7	TGCGCCAGCAGCCCGACTAGCGGTGGCTCCTACGAGCAGTACTTC	CASSPTSGGSYEQYF
.	TRBV9	.	TRBJ1-5	TGTGCCAGCAGCGTAGGATTTGGGGGCAATCAGCCCCAGCATTTT	CASSVGFGGNQPQHF
TRBD1	TRBV2	.	TRBJ1-1	TGTGCCAGCAGGGGACGGACAGGGAACACTGAAGCTTTCTTT	CASRGRTGNTEAFF
.	TRBV20-1	.	TRBJ1-4	TGCAGTGCTAGTCTCTCGAGGAGTAATGAAAAACTGTTTTTT	CSASLSRSNEKLFF
.	TRBV19	.	TRBJ1-1	TGTGCCAGTAGTATAACTGCTTGGCAGGGTGCTGAAGCTTTCTTT	CASSITAWQGAEAFF
TRBD1	TRBV2	.	TRBJ2-7	TGTGCCATAGGGACAGGGAGGGGCACCTACGAGCAGTACTTC	CAIGTGRGTYEQYF
.	TRBV7-8	.	TRBJ1-2	TGTGCCAGCAGCTTGGACGGATTCTACTATGGCTACACCTTC	CASSLDGFYYGYTF
.	TRBV7-9	.	TRBJ2-3	TGTGCCAGCAGCTTAGAGGGGGGCCGCGGAGATACGCAGTATTTT	CASSLEGGRGDTQYF
.	TRBV18	once	TRBJ2-7	TGTGCCAGCTCACCACCGTCGGTAGACGAGCAGTACTTC	CASSPPSVDEQYF
TRBD1	TRBV6-2/TRBV6-3	.	TRBJ2-5	TGTGCCAGCAGCTTTAGACTTGGACAGGGGTCCTGGGAGACCCAGTACTTC	CASSFRLGQGSWETQYF
.	TRBV27	.	TRBJ2-5	TGTGCCAGCAGTTTAACAGGGCTGTCGGCGACCCAGTACTTC	CASSLTGLSATQYF
.	TRBV5-1	.	TRBJ2-7	TGCGCCAGCAGCTTGGATCAGGGGAGCGTCAACGAGCAGTACTTC	CASSLDQGSVNEQYF
TRBD2	TRBV7-8	.	TRBJ2-3	TGTGCCAGCAGCAGACTAGCGGGGGTAACAGATACGCAGTATTTT	CASSRLAGVTDTQYF
.	TRBV25-1	.	TRBJ1-2	TGTGCCAGCAGTGAAGTCGGTAACTATGGCTACACCTTC	CASSEVGNYGYTF
.	TRBV19	.	TRBJ2-5	TGTGCCAGTAGTATCAGGGAGCAAGAGACCCAGTACTTC	CASSIREQETQYF
TRBD1	TRBV2	.	TRBJ2-1	TGTGCCAGCAGTGGAGACAGGGGGGATGAGCAGTTCTTC	CASSGDRGDEQFF
TRBD2	TRBV5-1	.	TRBJ2-6	TGCGCCAGCAGACGAAGGGCTAGCGGGGATTTCTCTGGGGCCAACGTCCTGACTTTC	CASRRRASGDFSGANVLTF
.	TRBV27	.	TRBJ2-1	TGTGCCAGCAGTTTAAGGAGGGACAATGAGCAGTTCTTC	CASSLRRDNEQFF
.	TRBV7-6	.	TRBJ1-2	TGTGCCAGCAGCCCTCCCTCCCTGGCCGGCAACTATGGCTACACCTTC	CASSPPSLAGNYGYTF
.	TRBV12-5	.	TRBJ2-2	TGTGCTAGTGTGCAGGGATCCTTCGCCGGGGAGCTGTTTTTT	CASVQGSFAGELFF
.	TRBV5-6	.	TRBJ2-2	TGTGCCAGCAGCTTCTGGGCCGGAGCCGGGGAGCTGTTTTTT	CASSFWAGAGELFF
.	TRBV4-3	.	TRBJ1-3	TGCGCCAGCAGCCAAGATCCGGGTACTGGAAACACCATATATTTT	CASSQDPGTGNTIYF
TRBD1	TRBV23-1	.	TRBJ2-5	TGCGCCAGCATTCTTCCCGGGACAGGGGTAGGTAACCGCCAAGAGACCCAGTACTTC	CASILPGTGVGNRQETQYF
.	TRBV27	.	TRBJ2-1	TGTGCCAGCCACGGGTATAAATTGGGCAGGGGGGATGAGCAGTTCTTC	CASHGYKLGRGDEQFF
.	TRBV5-1	.	TRBJ1-1	TGCGCCAGCAGAAGGGAGGGAGGCACTGAAGCTTTCTTT	CASRREGGTEAFF
TRBD1	TRBV9	once	TRBJ2-5	TGTGCCAGCAGCGTAGCAGAACAGGGGGTGAGGGAGACCCAGTACTTC	CASSVAEQGVRETQYF
TRBD1	TRBV6-1	few	TRBJ1-5	TGTGCCAGCAGTGAATTGCCGGGACAGGGCCATCAGCCCCAGCATTTT	CASSELPGQGHQPQHF
.	TRBV3-1/TRBV3-2	.	TRBJ2-1	TGTGCCAGCAGCACCGGTAGGGAGCAGTTCTTC	CASSTGREQFF
.	TRBV18	.	TRBJ2-3	TGTGCCAGCGCGCCCGGGACAACTCAGTATTTT	CASAPGTTQYF
.	TRBV15	few	TRBJ1-5	TGTGCCACCAGCAGGGGGGTTAGCAATCAGCCCCAGCATTTT	CATSRGVSNQPQHF
.	TRBV24-1	.	TRBJ1-1	TGTGCCACCAGTGATTCTTTGGACACTGAAGCTTTCTTT	CATSDSLDTEAFF
.	TRBV7-8	.	TRBJ1-6	TGTGCCAGCAGCTTAGTCGGAGGGTTGGGTTCACCCCTCCACTTT	CASSLVGGLGSPLHF
TRBD1	TRBV19	once	TRBJ1-1	TGTGCCAGTATCCGGACAGGGGATACTGAAGCTTTCTTT	CASIRTGDTEAFF
.	TRBV6-1	.	TRBJ1-2	TGTGCCAGCAGTGAAATAGTCCGCGGAGCTAACTATGGCTACACCTTC	CASSEIVRGANYGYTF
.	TRBV15	.	TRBJ2-2	TGTGCCACCAGCATTAACGGGAACACCGGGGAGCTGTTTTTT	CATSINGNTGELFF
.	TRBV19	.	TRBJ1-2	TGTGCCAGTAGTATAGATCCAGACAGAAGCTATGGCTACACCTTC	CASSIDPDRSYGYTF
.	TRBV4-3	.	TRBJ2-7	TGCGCCAGCAGCCTAAGACCTGTGAGGGGGGAGCAGTACTTC	CASSLRPVRGEQYF
.	TRBV7-9	once	TRBJ1-2	TGTGCCAGCAGCTTGTCAGGGTCCAACTATGGCTACACCTTC	CASSLSGSNYGYTF
TRBD1	TRBV7-2	.	TRBJ2-2	TGTGCCAGCAGCTTAAAGTGGGGACAGGGGCCTTTTTACGGGGAGCTGTTTTTT	CASSLKWGQGPFYGELFF
TRBD2	TRBV3-1/TRBV3-2	.	TRBJ2-1	TGTGCCAGCAGCCAAGATAGGCTAGCGGGGGGGCGCCATGAGCAGTTCTTC	CASSQDRLAGGRHEQFF
.	TRBV12-3/TRBV12-4	.	TRBJ1-5	TGTGCCAGCAGTTTAACGAGCAATCAGCCCCAGCATTTT	CASSLTSNQPQHF
.	TRBV19	.	TRBJ2-4	TGTGCCAGTAGCAGAGGGGGACCACAAAACATTCAGTACTTC	CASSRGGPQNIQYF
.	TRBV1	.	TRBJ2-5	TGCACCAGCAGGCACTGGCGTCAAGGTGGAGAGACCCAGTACTTC	CTSRHWRQGGETQYF
TRBD2	TRBV4-2	.	TRBJ2-1	TGTGCCAGCAGCCCCTGGCTAGCGGGGGGGCCCGCTGATGAGCAGTTCTTC	CASSPWLAGGPADEQFF
.	TRBV27	.	TRBJ1-1	TGTGCCAGCAGTTTCTTGTCGGGGTTCGAATTGAACACTGAAGCTTTCTTT	CASSFLSGFELNTEAFF
TRBD1	TRBV4-1	.	TRBJ1-2	TGCGCCAGCAGCCAAGAGGACAGGGCCTATGGCTACACCTTC	CASSQEDRAYGYTF
.	TRBV5-1	.	TRBJ2-2	TGCGCCAGCAGCCACCCCTGGAACACCGGGGAGCTGTTTTTT	CASSHPWNTGELFF
TRBD2	TRBV11-3	.	TRBJ2-3	TGTGCCAGCAGCTCATTCGGGGGGACTTATACGCAGTATTTT	CASSSFGGTYTQYF
TRBD2	TRBV13	.	TRBJ2-3	TGTGCCAGCAGCCGACTAGCGGGGGGGCTGTCAGATACGCAGTATTTT	CASSRLAGGLSDTQYF
TRBD1	TRBV29-1	once	TRBJ1-2	TGCAGCGTGGGACAGAGGAACTATGGCTACACCTTC	CSVGQRNYGYTF
.	TRBV18	.	TRBJ1-1	TGTGCCAGCTCACCACTAAATCGGTGGGAGGGCACTGAAGCTTTCTTT	CASSPLNRWEGTEAFF
TRBD2	TRBV7-9	.	TRBJ2-4	TGTGCCAGCAGAGCAGGACTAGCGGAAGACATTCAGTACTTC	CASRAGLAEDIQYF
.	TRBV24-1	.	TRBJ2-5	TGTGCCACCTCCGGGATGGGTTGGGAGACCCAGTACTTC	CATSGMGWETQYF
TRBD2	TRBV15	once	TRBJ2-5	TGTGCCACCAGCAGAGATTGGCCTAGCGGGGGGAAGACCCAGTACTTC	CATSRDWPSGGKTQYF
.	TRBV1	once	TRBJ2-1	TGCACCAGCAGCCAAGATGAGGGGGGATCCTACAATGAGCAGTTCTTC	CTSSQDEGGSYNEQFF